Listed below are T cell receptor beta chains from one sample, sequenced in a study of early T cells in non-severe SARS-CoV-2 infection. TCRdb analysed the 5' RACE reads with MiXCR anew, one entry per CDR3 protein. The data hold about 83,000 distinct CDR3 sequences, with more than 9% observed a single time. What was sequenced was whole blood. Every receptor here comes from an adult who was a healthcare worker with PCR-confirmed SARS-CoV-2 infection or an uninfected control (not recorded which). Both conserved end residues are part of each CDR3. A D gene is named only where the DNA matches it firmly. Expanded clones get a size class; other rows say once, few or many, or leave the size out.

cdr3_nt | cdr3_aa | v_call | d_call | j_call | clone_size
TGTGCCAGTAGTATTCTCCCCGGGACAAACAATCAGCCCCAGCATTTT | CASSILPGTNNQPQHF | TRBV19 | . | TRBJ1-5 | many
TGTGCCAGCAGTTACCCAGTGACAGGGGCCTTATCCTACGAGCAGTACTTC | CASSYPVTGALSYEQYF | TRBV6-2/TRBV6-3 | TRBD1 | TRBJ2-7 | .
TGCGCCAGCCATAGCGGGGGCAATGAGCAGTTCTTC | CASHSGGNEQFF | TRBV4-1 | TRBD2 | TRBJ2-1 | .
TGTGCCAGCAGTTTCCCGGGGAATCTGGTCCACGAGCAGTACTTC | CASSFPGNLVHEQYF | TRBV6-2/TRBV6-3 | . | TRBJ2-7 | .
TGTGCCAGCAGCTTATCCGGGACCTTTAATCAGCCCCAGCATTTT | CASSLSGTFNQPQHF | TRBV7-9 | . | TRBJ1-5 | many
TGTGCCACCAGTGATTGGGCTAGCGGGACCACCCAAGAGACCCAGTACTTC | CATSDWASGTTQETQYF | TRBV24-1 | TRBD2 | TRBJ2-5 | few
TGTGCCAGCAGCCGACAGGATCATCAGCCCCAGCATTTT | CASSRQDHQPQHF | TRBV3-1 | . | TRBJ1-5 | .
TGTGCCAGCAGCTTCCAGGGAGGGCCCCGGGGGAGGGTTCCGTGGGAGCAGTTCTTC | CASSFQGGPRGRVPWEQFF | TRBV7-8 | TRBD2 | TRBJ2-1 | few
TGTGCCAGCAGCCCTACTAGCGGCCCCCTCGGAGGCGAGCAGTACTTC | CASSPTSGPLGGEQYF | TRBV3-1 | TRBD2 | TRBJ2-7 | .
TGTGCCAGCAGTTACAAGATTACCTATAATTCACCCCTCCACTTT | CASSYKITYNSPLHF | TRBV6-5 | . | TRBJ1-6 | many